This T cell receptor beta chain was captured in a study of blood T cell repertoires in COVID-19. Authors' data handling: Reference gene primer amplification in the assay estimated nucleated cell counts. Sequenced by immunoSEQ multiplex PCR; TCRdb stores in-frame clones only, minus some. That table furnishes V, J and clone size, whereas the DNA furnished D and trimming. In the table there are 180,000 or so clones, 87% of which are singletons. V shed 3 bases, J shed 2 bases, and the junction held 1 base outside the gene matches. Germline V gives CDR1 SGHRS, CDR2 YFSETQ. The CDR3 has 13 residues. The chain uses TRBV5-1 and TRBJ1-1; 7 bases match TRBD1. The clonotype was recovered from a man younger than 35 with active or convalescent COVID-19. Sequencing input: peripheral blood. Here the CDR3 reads CASSWDSNTEAFF. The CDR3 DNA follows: TGCGCCAGCAGCTGGGACAGCAACACTGAAGCTTTCTTT. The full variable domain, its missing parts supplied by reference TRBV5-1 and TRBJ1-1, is KAGVTQTPRYLIKTRGQQVTLSCSPISGHRSVSWYQQTPGQGLQFLFEYFSETQRNKGNFPGRFSGRQFSNSRSEMNVSTLELGDSALYLCASSWDSNTEAFFGQGTRLTVV.